What follows describes a single T cell receptor beta chain. Its specificity is not known. TCRdb keeps only in-frame clones here, not all; method: immunoSEQ multiplex PCR. The repertoire holds roughly 90,000 clones, roughly 76% seen once, with 15% to 20% in the top ten. With no exception, relapse followed autologous stem cell transplantation in all patients, and brentuximab vedotin exposure varied. This sample is part of a study of PD-1 blockade in classical Hodgkin lymphoma. Overall study results and limits: Researchers reported that CD4+ TCR diversity, though not CD8+, rose significantly by C4D1.

The CDR3 contains 15 residues. V was clipped by 4 bases and J by 4 bases, with 13 bases between them. Germline CDR1 SGHAT, CDR2 FQNNGV. The TCR sequence derives from a human donor with classical Hodgkin lymphoma. The specimen was peripheral blood mononuclear cells (PBMCs), collected before the second cycle of nivolumab. This chain joins TRBV11-2 and TRBJ2-2; possibly TRBD2 for D (5 bases). The CDR3 nucleotides read TGTGCCAGCAGCTCACTAGTGTTCGGCACCGGGGAGCTGTTTTTT. Its protein is CASSSLVFGTGELFF.